The present entry profiles one T cell receptor beta chain with its context. The sample is drawn from a study of T cell responses to AZD1222 COVID-19 vaccine. Generated by immunoSEQ multiplex PCR, the TCRdb table keeps only in-frame clones and is missing some. The sample comprises about 84,000 clones, about 82% of which are singletons, and about 6% rests with the top ten. With 4 bases removed from V and 3 bases from J, the gap between germline ends came to 14 bases. CDR1 SGHRS and CDR2 YFSETQ come from the germline V gene. The CDR3 contains 16 residues. The specimen comprised peripheral blood, sampled 28 days after the second AZD1222 dose. The chain has TRBV5-1 and TRBJ2-6; either TRBD1 or TRBD2 may fit D (6 bases each). The source of this sequence is an adult who received the AZD1222 COVID-19 vaccine. CDR3 sequence (DNA): TGCGCCAGCAGCCCCCCGGGGGCAAGTGGGGCCAACGTCCTGACTTTC. Its protein product is CASSPPGASGANVLTF.